This is a list of T cell receptor beta chains from one sample in a study of response to subunit inactivated influenza vaccine. TCRdb passed the RT-PCR reads through MiXCR, listing each CDR3 protein once. The data hold more than 150,000 distinct CDR3 sequences, with around a tenth observed a single time. This specimen consisted of non-naive T cells sorted from PBMCs, obtained on the day of vaccination. These receptors originate from a man in his fifties who received an inactivated influenza vaccine. CDR3s include the opening cysteine and the closing phenylalanine or tryptophan. Fields, in order: V gene, J gene, D gene, clone size, CDR3 DNA, CDR3 protein. The D gene is left open where the match is weak. Size is omitted from some rows. Given values are once, few, many or a class for expanded clones.

TRBV2,TRBJ2-3,TRBD1,few,TGTGCCAGCAGTGGGTCCGGGACAGGCACAGATACGCAGTATTTT,CASSGSGTGTDTQYF
TRBV6-5,TRBJ2-7,-,-,TGTGCCAGCAGTTACTCGAAGGGGGCTAGCGAGACCAGTGGGCAGTACTTC,CASSYSKGASETSGQYF
TRBV5-1,TRBJ2-5,TRBD1,-,TGCGCCAGCAGCTTGCAGGGGACAGGGACGACCCAGTACTTC,CASSLQGTGTTQYF
TRBV27,TRBJ2-7,-,many,TGTGCCAGCAGTTTATCAGGGGGACACTTCTACGAGCAGTACTTC,CASSLSGGHFYEQYF
TRBV5-5,TRBJ2-1,TRBD1,-,TGTGCCAGCAGCTTGGTGGGGCAGGGGGCTGGTAATGAGCAGTTCTTC,CASSLVGQGAGNEQFF
TRBV3-1,TRBJ2-7,-,-,TGTGCCAGCAGCCAAGAAAGGCTCTCCGAGCAGTACTTC,CASSQERLSEQYF
TRBV24-1,TRBJ2-2,-,-,TGTGCCACCAGTGATATAGGGCGGGGGCGGAACACCGGGGAGCTGTTTTTT,CATSDIGRGRNTGELFF
TRBV7-8,TRBJ2-1,TRBD1,few,TGTGCCAGCAGCCCCCGCCAGACAGGGTTTAAGGGCAATGAGCAGTTCTTC,CASSPRQTGFKGNEQFF
TRBV6-5,TRBJ2-3,-,-,TGTGCCAGCAGTTACGGTCAGACGGTTCCTAGCACAGATACGCAGTATTTT,CASSYGQTVPSTDTQYF
TRBV7-2,TRBJ1-4,-,-,TGTGCCAGCAGCGCCAGCGGGGGGAACCATGAAAAAGTGTTTTTT,CASSASGGNHEKVFF
TRBV4-3,TRBJ1-5,TRBD1,many,TGCGCCAGCAGCCAAAACAGGGGCTTACAGCCCCAGCATTTT,CASSQNRGLQPQHF
TRBV27,TRBJ2-7,-,many,TGTGCCAGCTCCCAAAACAGGCTGGGGTACGAGCAGTACTTC,CASSQNRLGYEQYF
TRBV20-1,TRBJ2-6,-,-,TGCAGTGCTCGACCGGGAGTCTGGGGCCGCGGGGCCAACGTCCTGACTTTC,CSARPGVWGRGANVLTF
TRBV12-3/TRBV12-4,TRBJ1-5,-,many,TGTGCCAGCAGTTTATCTCGTCAGCCCCAGCATTTT,CASSLSRQPQHF
TRBV28,TRBJ2-5,-,-,TGTGCCAGCTCCGGTCAGTCGCCGCGTCCGTCGGTACAAGAGACCCAGTACTTC,CASSGQSPRPSVQETQYF
TRBV28,TRBJ2-5,TRBD1,many,TGTGCCAGCAGTTCAGACGGGGACAGGGGGGGGACCCAGTACTTC,CASSSDGDRGGTQYF
TRBV20-1,TRBJ2-7,-,many,TGCAGTGCTATTACACGGGACACCAGCTCCTACGAGCAGTACTTC,CSAITRDTSSYEQYF
TRBV5-1,TRBJ2-4,-,many,TGCGCCAGCAGCTCGGACCTTAGCGGTACGGGCAAAAACATTCAGTACTTC,CASSSDLSGTGKNIQYF
TRBV5-6,TRBJ2-1,TRBD2,many,TGTGCCAGCAGCCCTACCACCTTGCGGGGGGCGCCTGAGCAGTTCTTC,CASSPTTLRGAPEQFF
TRBV6-1,TRBJ2-1,TRBD2,many,TGTGCCAGCAGGATTAGCGGGGGGGGTTACAATGAGCAGTTCTTC,CASRISGGGYNEQFF
TRBV7-6,TRBJ2-2,-,many,TGTGCCAGCAGCTTTACTTATAGCGGGGAGCTGTTTTTT,CASSFTYSGELFF
TRBV24-1,TRBJ2-1,TRBD1,few,TGTGCCACCAGTGACCAGCGCCCGGGACAGGGAAGCAATGAGCAGTTCTTC,CATSDQRPGQGSNEQFF
TRBV20-1,TRBJ1-2,-,-,TGCAGTGCTAGAGATGTGAGGGGTTACGGCGGCTACACCTTC,CSARDVRGYGGYTF
TRBV24-1,TRBJ1-2,-,many,TGTGCCACCAGTGAACGGGCTCTTAACTATGGCTACACCTTC,CATSERALNYGYTF
TRBV4-3,TRBJ1-1,-,few,TGCGCCAGCAGCCAAGATTGGAGCTCTAGGACTGAAGCTTTCTTT,CASSQDWSSRTEAFF
TRBV5-1,TRBJ2-2,-,few,TGCGCCAGCAGCATATGGGACTTCCCCGGCTCCACCGGGGAGCTGTTTTTT,CASSIWDFPGSTGELFF
TRBV3-1,TRBJ2-7,TRBD1,many,TGTGCCAGCAGCCAAGAAGGGGGCTTCTCCTACGAGCAGTACTTC,CASSQEGGFSYEQYF
TRBV4-3,TRBJ1-1,-,-,TGCGCCAGCAGCCAAGATCTTTACGACACTGAAGCTTTCTTT,CASSQDLYDTEAFF
TRBV24-1,TRBJ2-1,TRBD2,many,TGTGCCACCAGTGACCAAACGGGGAGCGGGAGAGTCAACAATGAGCAGTTCTTC,CATSDQTGSGRVNNEQFF
TRBV24-1,TRBJ2-3,TRBD1,-,TGTGCCACCAGTGATCCTGGGGACAGATCTAGCACAGATACGCAGTATTTT,CATSDPGDRSSTDTQYF
TRBV6-5,TRBJ1-2,-,-,TGTGCCAGCAGTTACGGAACAAGGAATGGCTACACCTTC,CASSYGTRNGYTF
TRBV5-1,TRBJ1-1,TRBD1,-,TGCGCCAGCAGCTTGGATGGCACAGGGGGCACTGAAGCTTTCTTT,CASSLDGTGGTEAFF
TRBV19,TRBJ1-5,-,-,TGTGCCAGTAGTATCCGTACTCAGCCCCAGCATTTT,CASSIRTQPQHF
TRBV30,TRBJ2-1,TRBD1,few,TGTGCCTGGATTCCGGACAGGGGAGGACAGTTCTTC,CAWIPDRGGQFF
TRBV29-1,TRBJ2-5,-,many,TGCAGCACCAACGGAGGAGGGGTGCGGGAGACCCAGTACTTC,CSTNGGGVRETQYF
TRBV19,TRBJ2-5,TRBD2,few,TGTGCCAGTAGTTTCGGGGGGTCCAACAAAGAGACCCAGTACTTC,CASSFGGSNKETQYF
TRBV3-1,TRBJ2-3,-,many,TGTGCCAGCAGCCCTCGGGGTAGCGGAGCTACGCAGTATTTT,CASSPRGSGATQYF
TRBV21-1,TRBJ2-1,-,-,TGTGCCAGCAGCACGTCTGGGAGCGGGTCTTGGAATGAGCAGTTCTTC,CASSTSGSGSWNEQFF
TRBV7-2,TRBJ2-7,TRBD2,many,TGTGCCAGCAGGGGGGAGGGCACCTACGAGCAGTACTTC,CASRGEGTYEQYF
TRBV20-1,TRBJ2-3,-,many,TGCAGTGCCCCGGACTGGGGGAGAAGCACAGATACGCAGTATTTT,CSAPDWGRSTDTQYF
TRBV11-2,TRBJ2-7,TRBD1,many,TGTGCCAGCAGCGACTACAGGGGGCGAACCTACGAGCAGTACTTC,CASSDYRGRTYEQYF
TRBV20-1,TRBJ2-7,-,-,TGCAGTGCTAGTGACGGCTACGAGCAGTACTTC,CSASDGYEQYF
TRBV5-1,TRBJ2-7,-,-,TGCGCCAGCGGGCCAGGAGGCTCCTACGAGCAGTACTTC,CASGPGGSYEQYF
TRBV6-5,TRBJ2-7,-,few,TGTGCCAGCAGTTACTCCGCAGGGAGCTCCTACGAGCAGTACTTC,CASSYSAGSSYEQYF